This entry describes one T cell receptor (beta chain). A single count supports this clone. Its antigen specificity is not known. Base qualities are not provided; no much larger clone lies one nucleotide away. The time point label for this specimen denotes: after neoadjuvant nivolumab, at surgical resection. Patients had been newly diagnosed with stage II-IVA oral cavity squamous cell carcinoma, and no prior systemic or radiation treatment had been given to the patients. The cohort consisted of patients with HPV-negative, locally advanced oral cavity squamous cell carcinoma. No culture maintenance or expansion was done, as the peripheral blood mononuclear cells went straight to analysis. The samples were drawn from a longitudinal correlative study tied to a single-arm phase II trial testing neoadjuvant nivolumab in oral cavity squamous cell carcinoma. Subject-matched pre- and post-treatment PBMCs and tumors from three responders and three non-responders underwent genomic DNA-based TCRbeta sequencing. Peripheral blood mononuclear cells were drawn once before nivolumab treatment and a second time after treatment, when surgery took place. The Maxwell RSC DNA from Cells kit was used to isolate genomic DNA from PBMCs.

The germline ends are 8 bases apart after V is trimmed by 2 bases and J by 0 bases. CDR1 and CDR2, per the germline V gene, are MNHEY and SVGAGI. From the cysteine through the phenylalanine, the CDR3 covers 15 amino acids. The sequence is cut down to CDR3 DNA, 45 bases in frame from base 1. For deep sequencing, each PBMC sample was run in six replicates, with libraries mostly built from 400 to 500 ng of input genomic DNA. TCRbeta libraries were prepared with the immunoSEQ hsTCRbeta kit according to the manufacturer's instructions. Sequencing of the completed libraries took place using an Illumina NovaSeq 6000 S4 flow cell after they had been pooled to around 2.7 nM. The paper's processing steps were these. Raw data preprocessing and quality control were performed with the immunoSEQ Analyzer. The analysis was limited to productive rearrangements, and each clonotype was defined by a unique CDR3 amino acid sequence. Repertoire clonality was estimated as the Gini-Simpson index, which was calculated using the R package tcR. Gini indices were compared with Student's t test, and associations with tumor size change were assessed by Pearson correlation. Drawn from immuneACCESS, this table holds only the in-frame rearrangements with V and J called that TCRdb kept. Clones are partly lost; checked studies trace under half to an unresolved V gene and leave the rest unexplained. The V and J calls and clone size come from that table; D and trimming were worked out from the DNA. Recorded for this sample are some 9,400 clones; roughly 60% of them occurred a single time. Jointly, the top ten make up under 5.5% of the sample.

These data originate in a study of neoadjuvant anti-PD-1 for oral cavity cancer (dated by TCRdb to 2020 to 2022). In the study overall: Three to four biweekly doses of nivolumab at 3 mg/kg were mostly administered to patients before curative-intent surgical resection. Patients who did not progress were given a fourth nivolumab dose at about day 43 and had definitive surgical resection on days 50-56. Responders were defined as patients with complete response, partial response or stable disease by RECIST 1.1; non-responders were defined as patients with progression. There were roughly 13 patients in the parent correlative cohort, and the response rate was 33%. Paper-wide results and their limitations: After neoadjuvant nivolumab, T cell clonality (Gini index) in PBMCs was significantly higher in non-responders than in responders. Higher pretreatment blood TCRbeta clonality and lower post-treatment tumor TCRbeta clonality were correlated with higher pretreatment blood Treg/Th17 ratios. Only three patients per response group were included in the TCR analyses, and larger cohorts for validation were called for by the authors.

The TCR originated in a person aged 35-79 years with oral cavity squamous cell carcinoma. The material was PBMCs, obtained after nivolumab (anti-PD-1) treatment. This chain is built from TRBV6-5 and TRBJ2-1; the D gene lacks a confident call. The DNA sequence is given as TGTGCCAGCAGTTACGACCGGAGCTCCTACAATGAGCAGTTCTTC. The translation is CASSYDRSSYNEQFF.